This TCR beta chain stems from a study of beta chain features in type 1 diabetes. Every bit of the isolated RNA underwent reverse transcription, so sequencing read expressed TCRB transcripts. Data came from immunoSEQ multiplex PCR; TCRdb stores just in-frame clones and leaves some out. Of about 150,000 clones listed, over 8.5% are singletons. Germline assignment: CDR1 MDHEN and CDR2 SYDVKM. Trimming at V came to 2 bases and at J to 7 bases, leaving 1 base not matched to a gene. CDR3 length equals 12 residues. General study findings and limits: The naive, central memory and Treg TCRB repertoires of patients appeared to be more similar to one another than those of healthy donors.

To note about this clone: Its target is not known.

Sequences were obtained from central memory CD4+ T cells from blood. The chain recombines TRBV28 with TRBJ2-5; 7 positions agree with TRBD1. The clonotype originates from a man aged 18 to 30 in good health. CDR3 nucleotides: TGTGCCAGCAGTTTAACAGGGGCGACCCAGTACTTC. Its translation is CASSLTGATQYF.